This T cell receptor (beta chain) is from a study of cytomegalovirus exposure and HLA in healthy donors. Overall study results and limits: The study listed under 200 cytomegalovirus-associated TCR beta chains.

In nominal health when sampled, donors likely had unrecorded immune exposures nonetheless. Details on this clone: Its target is not known.

Amplification used 60 Vbeta primers and 13 Jbeta primers. TCRdb's table, derived via immunoSEQ multiplex PCR, lists solely in-frame clones and lacks some. The repertoire consists of around 95,000 clones, with approximately 72% occurring once and the leading ten covering over 3.5%. This CDR3 is built from 14 residues. Germline loops: CDR1 MNHNS, CDR2 SASEGT. The V end lost 5 bases, the J end lost 2 bases, and 13 bases lay between the germline ends. The material sequenced was PBMCs. This clonotype was obtained from a woman between 35 and 50 years old in good health and CMV-seropositive. J is TRBJ2-7 and V is TRBV6-1; D call uncertain. The CDR3 protein is CASSTAISPYEQYF. CDR3 nucleotides: TGTGCCAGCAGTACTGCCATCTCCCCCTACGAGCAGTACTTC.